The clone carrying this T cell receptor (beta chain) was detected only a few times. The data belong to a study of T-cell memory formation after mild COVID-19. TCRdb called the 5' RACE reads again in MiXCR, with one record for every CDR3 protein. The sample has under 300,000 distinct CDR3 sequences, approximately 9% seen once; the top ten hold under 25%. Between the trimmed V and J ends, which lost 0 bases and 7 bases, there was a span of 13 bases. The V gene's germline CDR1 is SGHRS and CDR2 YFSETQ. This CDR3 region has 14 residues. The clonotype was recovered from a man aged 18 to 30 who had mild COVID-19 (a few samples of this study predate the infection). Cell type and time point are not known. This chain uses TRBV5-1 with TRBJ1-2; D is undetermined. The sequencing sample was made of PBMCs or a T cell subset sorted from them (not recorded which). The CDR3 bases are TGCGCCAGCAGCTTGGAGGCCCGGATGGGTGGCTACACCTTC. Protein sequence: CASSLEARMGGYTF.